This is a list of T cell receptor beta chains from one sample in a study of cytomegalovirus exposure and HLA in healthy donors. Method: immunoSEQ multiplex PCR; TCRdb's copy keeps in-frame clones and lacks some. The data show hundreds of thousands of clones, about 70% seen once. Sequencing input: PBMCs. These receptors were taken from a woman aged 30 to 39 in good health and CMV-seronegative. CDR3s leave out the opening cysteine and the closing phenylalanine or tryptophan. Part of the rows lack a size; the others show once, few, many or a class for expanded clones.

v_gene,abundance,CDR3aa
TRBV6-5,.,ASSSGGTGGHEQY
TRBV6-1,.,ASSTDSQETQY
TRBV10-3,many,AISDLDRGNSEQF
TRBV7-9,.,ASRFRGQPQH
TRBV27,.,ASQTGTSVYNEQF
TRBV5-1,.,ASSPPSDTTT
TRBV27,few,ASSRGQGAGYT
TRBV19,.,ASSIAASYEQY
TRBV6-1,.,ASSVSSGPAYEQY
TRBV6-5,few,ASSWAGGRDYT
TRBV2,.,ASAEEATNEKLF